This T cell receptor (beta chain) was documented in a study of T cell responses to AZD1222 COVID-19 vaccine. Only in-frame clones appear in the TCRdb table, and some are missing; sequencing was by immunoSEQ multiplex PCR. Of 85,000 to 130,000 clones listed, 70% to 90% are singletons. The V gene's germline CDR1 is LNHDA and CDR2 SQIVND (reference sequence). CDR3 length equals 14 residues. With V trimmed by 7 bases and J by 0 bases, 3 bases remained unmatched. The specimen comprised peripheral blood, sampled on day 0 of AZD1222 vaccination. The chain couples TRBV19 to TRBJ2-1, with TRBD2 matching over 7 bases. The receptor comes from an adult in good health. For the CDR3, the DNA is TGTGCCAGTACGGGGGGTAGCTCCTACAATGAGCAGTTCTTC. Protein sequence: CASTGGSSYNEQFF.